This paragraph reports one T cell receptor beta chain. These data are taken from a study of T-cell memory formation after mild COVID-19. Deletions cut 5 bases from V and 9 bases from J, with 11 bases between. Germline V gene sequence: CDR1 LGHDT, CDR2 YNNKEL (reference sequence). The length of the CDR3 is 12 residues. One entry per CDR3 protein results from TCRdb running MiXCR on the 5' RACE reads. The sample shows 280,000 or so distinct CDR3 sequences, approximately 8% of them seen only once. The sequence was obtained from a man between 18 and 35 years old who had mild COVID-19 (a few samples of this study predate the infection). Cell type and time point are not known. Sequencing was carried out using PBMCs or a T cell subset sorted from them (not recorded which). The chain has TRBV3-1 and TRBJ2-1; D gene unclear. The CDR3 spells CASSSLWGEQFF. CDR3 coding DNA: TGTGCCAGCAGCTCCCTGTGGGGTGAGCAGTTCTTC.